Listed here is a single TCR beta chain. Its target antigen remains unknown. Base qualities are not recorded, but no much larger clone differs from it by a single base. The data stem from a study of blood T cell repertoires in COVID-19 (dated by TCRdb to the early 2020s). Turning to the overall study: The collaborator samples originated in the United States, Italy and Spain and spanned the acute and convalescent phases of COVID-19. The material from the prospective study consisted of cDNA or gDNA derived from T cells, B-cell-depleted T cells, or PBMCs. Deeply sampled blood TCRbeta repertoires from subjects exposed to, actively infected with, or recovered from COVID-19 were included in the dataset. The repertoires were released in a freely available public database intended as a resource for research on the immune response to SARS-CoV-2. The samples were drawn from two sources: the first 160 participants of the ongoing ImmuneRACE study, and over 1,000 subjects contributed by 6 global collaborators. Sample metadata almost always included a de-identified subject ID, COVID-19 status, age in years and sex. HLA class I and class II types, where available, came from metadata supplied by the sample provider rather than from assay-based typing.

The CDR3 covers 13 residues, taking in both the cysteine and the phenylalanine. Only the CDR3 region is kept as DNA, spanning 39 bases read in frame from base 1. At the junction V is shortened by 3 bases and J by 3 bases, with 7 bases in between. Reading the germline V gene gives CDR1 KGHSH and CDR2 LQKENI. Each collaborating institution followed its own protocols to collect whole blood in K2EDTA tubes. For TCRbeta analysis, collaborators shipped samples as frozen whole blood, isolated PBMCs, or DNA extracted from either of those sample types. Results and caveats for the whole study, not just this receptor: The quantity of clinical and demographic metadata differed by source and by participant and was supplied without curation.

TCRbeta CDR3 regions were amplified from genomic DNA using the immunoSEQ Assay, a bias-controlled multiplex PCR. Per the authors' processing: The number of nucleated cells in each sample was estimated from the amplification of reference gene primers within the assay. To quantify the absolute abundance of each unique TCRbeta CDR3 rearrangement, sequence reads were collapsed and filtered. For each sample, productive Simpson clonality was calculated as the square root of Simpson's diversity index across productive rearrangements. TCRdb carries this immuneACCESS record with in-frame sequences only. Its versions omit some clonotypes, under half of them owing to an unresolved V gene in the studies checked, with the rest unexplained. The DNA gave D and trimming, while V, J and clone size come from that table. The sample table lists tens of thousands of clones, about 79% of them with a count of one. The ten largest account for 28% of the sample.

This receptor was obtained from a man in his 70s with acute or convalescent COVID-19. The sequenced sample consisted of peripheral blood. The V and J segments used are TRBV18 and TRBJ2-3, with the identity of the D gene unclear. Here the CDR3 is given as CASSPSGTDTQYF. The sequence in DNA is TGTGCCAGCTCACCCTCAGGTACAGATACGCAGTATTTT.